This T cell receptor beta chain derives from a study of breast tumors, draining lymph nodes, adjacent tissues. Whole-study findings and limits: Data only fit, rather than demonstrated, lymph node origin of most tumor T cells. Luminal-like breast cancer showed significantly greater tumor-nontumor repertoire similarity than basal-like breast cancer did. Findings are consistent with lymph node origin and intratumoral expansion of most tumor T cells. Tumor TCR diversity was below lymph nodes but above nontumor tissue.

MiXCR, run by TCRdb on the multiplex PCR reads, gives a single entry per CDR3 protein. In the table there are roughly 120,000 distinct CDR3 sequences, just under 20% of which are singletons. Samples came from axillary lymph nodes draining the breast cancer. This clonotype has ten or more counts. As yet, its antigen is unknown. The clonotype comes from a female donor with breast cancer. Some clones in this sample may be carry-over from other donors' samples. Specimen: axillary lymph node tissue.

The CDR3 DNA sequence: TGCAGCGTTGAGGCGGACTTCGGGGAAAAACTGTTTTTT. Protein sequence: CSVEADFGEKLFF. V is TRBV29-1 and J is TRBJ1-4; unclear D gene. Trimming removed 3 bases from V and 8 bases from J, with 13 bases in between. CDR3 length: 13 amino acids. Per germline, CDR1 SQVTM and CDR2 ANQGSEA.